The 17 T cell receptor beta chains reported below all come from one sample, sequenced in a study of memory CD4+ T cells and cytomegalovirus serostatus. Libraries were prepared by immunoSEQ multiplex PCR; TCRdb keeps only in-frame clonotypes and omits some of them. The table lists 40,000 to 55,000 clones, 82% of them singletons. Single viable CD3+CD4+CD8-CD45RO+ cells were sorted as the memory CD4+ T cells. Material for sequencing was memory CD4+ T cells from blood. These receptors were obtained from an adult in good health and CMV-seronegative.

Written as DNA, the CDR3 is TGTGCCAGCAGTGAGGGCAGTGGCAATGAAAAACTGTTTTTT. Its protein is CASSEGSGNEKLFF. The chain links TRBV6-1 to TRBJ1-4; D gene ambiguous. Germline CDR1 is MNHNS and CDR2 is SASEGT. The CDR3 totals 14 residues. V lost 3 bases to trimming and J lost 5 bases, with 10 bases between them.

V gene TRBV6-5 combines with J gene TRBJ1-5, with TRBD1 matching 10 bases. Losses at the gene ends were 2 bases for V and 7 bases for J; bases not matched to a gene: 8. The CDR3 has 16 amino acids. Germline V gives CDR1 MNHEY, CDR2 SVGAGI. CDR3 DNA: TGTGCCAGCAGTTACCGGACAGGGGGATTGGAACAGCCCCAGCATTTT. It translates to CASSYRTGGLEQPQHF.

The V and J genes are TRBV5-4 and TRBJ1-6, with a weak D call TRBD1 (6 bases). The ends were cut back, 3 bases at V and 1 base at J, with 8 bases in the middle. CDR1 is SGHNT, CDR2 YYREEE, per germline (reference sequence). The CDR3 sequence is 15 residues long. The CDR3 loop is CASSSQGSYNSPLHF. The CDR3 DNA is TGTGCCAGCAGCTCACAGGGATCCTATAATTCACCCCTCCACTTT.

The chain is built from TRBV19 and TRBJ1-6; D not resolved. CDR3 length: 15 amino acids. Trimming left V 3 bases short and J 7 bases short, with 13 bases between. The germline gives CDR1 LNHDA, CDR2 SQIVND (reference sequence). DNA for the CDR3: TGTGCCAGTAGTATCCAGGCCCAGCGCAATTCACCCCTCCACTTT. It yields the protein CASSIQAQRNSPLHF.

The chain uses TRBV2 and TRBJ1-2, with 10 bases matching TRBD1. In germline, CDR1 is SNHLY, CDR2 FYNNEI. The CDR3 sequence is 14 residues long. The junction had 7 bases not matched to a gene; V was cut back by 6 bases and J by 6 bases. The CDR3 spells CASRILGTGDGYTF. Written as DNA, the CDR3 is TGTGCCAGCAGAATCCTCGGGACAGGGGATGGCTACACCTTC.

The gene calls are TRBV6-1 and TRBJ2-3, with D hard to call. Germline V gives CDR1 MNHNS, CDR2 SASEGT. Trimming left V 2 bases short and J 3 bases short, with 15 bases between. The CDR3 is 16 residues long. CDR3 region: CASSEKRLPLTDTQYF. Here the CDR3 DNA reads TGTGCCAGCAGTGAAAAGCGTCTCCCCCTGACAGATACGCAGTATTTT.

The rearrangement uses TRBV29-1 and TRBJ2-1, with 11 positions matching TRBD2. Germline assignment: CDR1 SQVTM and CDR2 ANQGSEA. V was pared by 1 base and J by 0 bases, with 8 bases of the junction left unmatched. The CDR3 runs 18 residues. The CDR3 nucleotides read TGCAGCGTTGAAGGACTAGCGGGGTTACAACTCTCCTACAATGAGCAGTTCTTC. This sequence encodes CSVEGLAGLQLSYNEQFF.

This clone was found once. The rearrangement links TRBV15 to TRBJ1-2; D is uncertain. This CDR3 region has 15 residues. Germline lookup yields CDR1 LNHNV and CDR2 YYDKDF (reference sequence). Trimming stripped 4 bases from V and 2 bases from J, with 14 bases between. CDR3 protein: CATSTPSGGNYGYTF. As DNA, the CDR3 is TGTGCCACCAGCACACCGTCGGGCGGAAACTATGGCTACACCTTC.

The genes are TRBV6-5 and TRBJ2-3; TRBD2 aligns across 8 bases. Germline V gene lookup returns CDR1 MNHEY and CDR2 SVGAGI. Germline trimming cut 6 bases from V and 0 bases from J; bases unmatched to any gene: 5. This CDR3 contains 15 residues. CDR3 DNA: TGTGCCAGCAGATTAGCGGGGACGAGCACAGATACGCAGTATTTT. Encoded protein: CASRLAGTSTDTQYF.

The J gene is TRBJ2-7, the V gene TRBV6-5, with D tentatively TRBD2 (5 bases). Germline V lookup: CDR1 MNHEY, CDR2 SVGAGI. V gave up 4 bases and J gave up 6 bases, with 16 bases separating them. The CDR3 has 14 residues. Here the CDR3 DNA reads TGTGCCAGCAGTTCTCCCCGGGGAACCGGCGAGCAGTACTTC. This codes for CASSSPRGTGEQYF.

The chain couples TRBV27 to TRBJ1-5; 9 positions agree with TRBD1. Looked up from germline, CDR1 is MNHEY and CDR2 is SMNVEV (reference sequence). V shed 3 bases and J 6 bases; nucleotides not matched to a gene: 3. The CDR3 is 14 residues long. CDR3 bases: TGTGCCAGCAGTTTTACAGGGGGCGGTCAGCCCCAGCATTTT. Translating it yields CASSFTGGGQPQHF.

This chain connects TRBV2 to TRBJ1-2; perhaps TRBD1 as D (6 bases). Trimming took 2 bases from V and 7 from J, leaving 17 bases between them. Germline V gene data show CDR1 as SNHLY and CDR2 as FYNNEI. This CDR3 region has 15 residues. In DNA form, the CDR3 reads TGTGCCAGCAGTGAAATACGGGGGGCCGATTCTGGCTACACCTTC. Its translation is CASSEIRGADSGYTF.

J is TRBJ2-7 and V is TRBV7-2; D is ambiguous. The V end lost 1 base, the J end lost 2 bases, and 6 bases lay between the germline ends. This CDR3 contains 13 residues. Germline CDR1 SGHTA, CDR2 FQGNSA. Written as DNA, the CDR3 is TGTGCCAGCAGCTTAGGAGTTGCCTACGAGCAGTACTTC. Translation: CASSLGVAYEQYF.

The CDR3 sequence: CASSQEIRANEQFF. The CDR3 region has the DNA TGCGCCAGCAGCCAAGAAATCAGGGCCAATGAGCAGTTCTTC. The chain combines TRBV4-3 with TRBJ2-1; tentatively, D is TRBD1 (5 bases). Between the trimmed V and J ends, which lost 0 bases and 6 bases, there was a span of 9 bases. Germline CDR1 LGHNA, CDR2 YSLEER. This CDR3 spans 14 amino acids.

The CDR3 protein is CASSRKTGGIGGYTF. In nucleotides, the CDR3 is TGTGCCAGCAGCAGAAAGACAGGGGGTATAGGTGGCTACACCTTC. The V and J genes are TRBV7-2 and TRBJ1-2, with TRBD1 matching 9 bases. This CDR3 comprises 15 residues. With V trimmed by 5 bases and J by 7 bases, 11 bases remained unmatched. Germline lookup yields CDR1 SGHTA and CDR2 FQGNSA.

The CDR3 loop reads CASSLVLAGGPKETQYF. CDR3 DNA sequence: TGTGCCAGCAGCTTAGTGCTAGCGGGGGGCCCCAAAGAGACCCAGTACTTC. V usage is TRBV7-9 and J usage is TRBJ2-5, with 11 bases lining up with TRBD2. CDR1 is SEHNR and CDR2 is FQNEAQ in the germline V gene (reference sequence). V lost 1 base and J lost 3; bases outside the gene matches: 7. This CDR3 contains 17 residues. Variable domain in full (rest from reference TRBV7-9 and TRBJ2-5): DTGVSQNPRHKITKRGQNVTFRCDPISEHNRLYWYRQTLGQGPEFLTYFQNEAQLEKSRLLSDRFSAERPKGSFSTLEIQRTEQGDSAMYLCASSLVLAGGPKETQYFGPGTRLLVL.

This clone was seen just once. CDR3 in DNA: TGCGCCAGTCTCCCGGGACAGGGGGATAACACTGAAGCTTTCTTT. The encoded protein is CASLPGQGDNTEAFF. The chain joins TRBV5-1 to TRBJ1-1; 11 bases line up with TRBD1. The V segment lost 8 bases and the J segment 2 bases; nucleotides outside the gene matches: 8. This CDR3 comprises 15 residues. The germline V gene has CDR1 SGHRS and CDR2 YFSETQ.